Here is one TCR beta chain with its context. Its cognate antigen is unknown. This sample was included in a study of cytomegalovirus exposure and HLA in healthy donors. Findings and caveats of the study: A later analysis found TCR association rates differed by HLA locus, highest for DRB1 and lowest for HLA-C. One cluster of highly shared sequence variants probably arose as a sequencing artifact.

PCR was performed using 60 Vbeta and 13 Jbeta primers. Per the original data handling: Some 12 million shared chains were among the about 80 million unique TCR beta chains that a later analysis counted. Produced via immunoSEQ multiplex PCR; TCRdb's table is partial and in-frame only. That table gives V, J and clone size, and the DNA gave D and trimming. This sample has fewer than 200,000 clones; approximately 85% occur once, and the top ten carry about 11%. Trimming removed 1 base at V and 0 bases at J, with 7 bases between. The CDR3 spans 16 residues. Germline CDR1 reads MDHEN; CDR2 reads SYDVKM. J is TRBJ2-6 and V is TRBV28; D unclear. The specimen was PBMCs. The sequence was collected from a middle-aged man in good health and CMV-seropositive. The CDR3 reads CASSLSSISGANVLTF. The DNA of the CDR3 is TGTGCCAGCAGTTTATCCAGTATCTCTGGGGCCAACGTCCTGACTTTC.